This TCR beta chain was sequenced for a study of Tregs in tolerant kidney transplant recipients. Clones were sequenced by immunoSEQ multiplex PCR, and TCRdb holds only the in-frame ones, with some missing. The profile shows over 50,000 clones, roughly 88% of them singletons. Unmatched junction bases numbered 6, after V lost 2 bases and J lost 5 bases. The CDR3 spans 16 residues. CDR1 and CDR2 (germline): SGHTA, FQGNSA. The sample here was Tregs from blood, taken before the transplant. This chain links TRBV7-2 with TRBJ2-2; 9 nucleotides line up with TRBD2. The TCR originated in a human donor who received a combined kidney and bone marrow transplant. The CDR3 loop is CASSLSGLAATGELFF. The CDR3 region has the DNA TGTGCCAGCAGCTTATCGGGACTAGCAGCAACCGGGGAGCTGTTTTTT.